Included here is one T cell receptor beta chain sequence, with context. Its target is unknown. Cells were stimulated nonspecifically with anti-CD3/anti-CD28 magnetic beads. Sorting of responding CD4+ T cells relied on upregulated CD40 ligand together with CD69. Before stimulation, PBMCs underwent CD8+ T cell depletion. A roughly 17-hour stimulation of CD8-depleted PBMCs used anti-CD28/CD49d costimulation, CD40-blocking antibody and enfuvirtide. Germline V gives CDR1 WNHNN, CDR2 SYGVQD (reference sequence). The germline V and J ends were trimmed by 3 bases and 5 bases, with 14 bases remaining between them. This CDR3 is 15 amino acids long. This was the immunoSEQ version 4 assay in survey mode. Data came from immunoSEQ multiplex PCR; TCRdb stores just in-frame clones and leaves some out. Found here are tens of thousands of clones, approximately 90% of them singletons; the top ten hold 0.45% to 0.5%. These data originate in a study of persistence of HIV-infected CD4 T cells.

The chain employs TRBV10-1 and TRBJ2-1; D possibly corresponds to TRBD2 (6 bases). The sample consisted of CD4+ T cells sorted from PBMCs after roughly 18-hour stimulation, taken from a patient who received antiretroviral therapy. The origin of this receptor is an adult woman with HIV who was CMV-seropositive. CDR3 nucleotide sequence: TGCGCCAGCAGTGAAACGGGGGTCGTCGACAATGAGCAGTTCTTC. It yields the protein CASSETGVVDNEQFF.